The present TCR beta chain was sequenced within a study of T cells expressing NK-cell markers. The CDR3 loop spans 19 amino acids. Germline assignment: CDR1 MNHEY and CDR2 SVGEGT. TCRdb reanalyzed the 5' RACE reads, giving one entry per CDR3 protein sequence and no DNA. The repertoire shows 550,000 or so distinct CDR3 sequences; the top ten hold approximately 3.6%. The sequenced sample consisted of blood T cells: a sorted CD56 or NKG2C T cell subset, CD4+ or CD8+ T cells, or bulk PBMC T cells (not recorded which). The chain combines TRBV6-2 or TRBV6-3 with TRBJ2-7; TCRdb's D call of TRBD2 is untestable without DNA. The clonotype originates from a man aged 18 to 29 in good health. The CDR3 is CASSYPDWTSGSKGYEQYF.